The clone carrying this TCR beta chain was picked up a small number of times. There were TCR beta CDR3 regions amplified from RNA transcripts. First-round RT-PCR of the TCR CDR3 relied on the HTBI primer set. Each CDR3 protein is one row after TCRdb ran MiXCR on the multiplex PCR reads. The sample has around 200,000 distinct CDR3 sequences; 15% to 20% are singletons. This sample is drawn from a study of T cells in Graves' hyperthyroidism and ophthalmopathy. Germline V gene sequence: CDR1 SGHKS, CDR2 YYEKEE (reference sequence). The CDR3 is 13 residues long. The V end was cut by 1 base, the J end by 13 bases, with 14 bases between.

The sample was blood. The V call is TRBV5-5, the J call TRBJ1-4, with D hard to call. The sequence derives from a woman in her forties or fifties with Graves' hyperthyroidism. The CDR3 region is CASSLSLWEGLFF. In nucleotides, the CDR3 is TGTGCCAGCAGCTTGAGTTTGTGGGAGGGACTGTTTTTT.